The next 20 T cell receptor beta chains were all read from a single sample in a study of CD8 T cells in ankylosing spondylitis. TCRdb called the 5' RACE reads again in MiXCR, with one record for every CDR3 protein. The sample lists approximately 130,000 distinct CDR3 sequences; roughly 10% were seen once. The sample taken for sequencing was blood, either unsorted or a sorted T cell fraction (not recorded which). The receptors derive from a female donor with ankylosing spondylitis or in good health (not recorded which).

In the case of this clonotype: A much more abundant neighbour one base away suggests this may be a read error. The chain joins TRBV28 to TRBJ2-1; 8 bases agree with TRBD1. The CDR3 extends over 14 amino acids. CDR1 is MDHEN and CDR2 is SYDVKM in the germline V gene. CDR3 coding DNA: TGTGCCAGCAGTTCCGGACAGGGCTACAATGAGCAGTTATTC. This encodes CASSSGQGYNEQLF.

This chain joins TRBV5-1 and TRBJ2-3, with 8 bases aligning to TRBD2. CDR3 length equals 16 residues. Germline trimming cut 1 base from V and 2 bases from J; bases unmatched to any gene: 6. From germline, CDR1 is SGHRS and CDR2 YFSETQ. In nucleotides, the CDR3 is TGCGCCAGCAGCTTGAGGCTAGCGGGTTACACAGATACGCAGTATTTT. Translated, it gives CASSLRLAGYTDTQYF.

The chain employs TRBV20-1 and TRBJ2-1, with no clear D. Trimming shortened V by 3 bases and J by 4 bases, and 10 bases separated the two germline ends. There are 13 residues in the CDR3. Germline V CDR1 and CDR2: DFQATT, SNEGSKA (reference sequence). This chain's CDR3 is CSARVDKYNEQFF. Written as DNA, the CDR3 is TGCAGTGCTAGGGTTGATAAATACAATGAGCAGTTCTTC.

This clonotype was seen many times. The V call is TRBV10-3, the J call TRBJ2-7; D ambiguous. Trimming removed 4 bases at V and 5 bases at J, with 12 bases between. Germline CDR1 and CDR2: ENHRY and SYGVKD. The CDR3 loop spans 13 amino acids. CDR3 bases: TGTGCCATCAGTGGGCCGGGCGGCCACGAGCAGTACTTC. Translated, it gives CAISGPGGHEQYF.

This clonotype was counted ten times or more. This sequence joins TRBV20-1 and TRBJ2-2; 10 bases fit TRBD1. The length of the CDR3 is 17 residues. Germline V lookup: CDR1 DFQATT, CDR2 SNEGSKA (reference sequence). The trim removed 3 bases at V and 3 bases at J, leaving 10 bases unmatched. CDR3 coding DNA: TGCAGTGCTAGGATTTTCGGGACAGGGGTTTACACCGGGGAGCTGTTTTTT. Translated: CSARIFGTGVYTGELFF.

The CDR3 DNA follows: TGTGCCTGCACGGAAGGCGTGGGAACTACCACCGGGGAGCTGTTTTTT. Its translation is CACTEGVGTTTGELFF. The V gene is TRBV30, the J gene TRBJ2-2; no clear D. CDR1 is GTSNPN and CDR2 is SVGIG in the germline V gene (reference sequence). The CDR3 loop spans 16 amino acids. The V end lost 6 bases, the J end lost 4 bases, and 21 bases lay between the germline ends.

This clonotype appeared many times. This chain joins TRBV12-3 or TRBV12-4 and TRBJ2-7, with TRBD1 as a possible D gene (6 bases). Trimming cost V 5 bases and J 3 bases, with 8 bases left between them. The CDR3 spans 12 residues. The CDR3 here is CASSVGGYEQYF. The CDR3 DNA reads TGTGCCAGCAGTGTAGGGGGCTACGAGCAGTACTTC.

This clonotype has ten or more counts. The gene calls are TRBV3-1 and TRBJ2-5; 10 bases align to TRBD2. CDR1 is LGHDT, CDR2 YNNKEL, per germline (reference sequence). The CDR3 has 17 residues. The V and J ends lost 3 bases and 2 bases, in that order; junction bases with no gene match: 9. CDR3 DNA sequence: TGTGCCAGCAGCCACTATGTCACTAGCGGGATACAAGAGACCCAGTACTTC. Translation gives CASSHYVTSGIQETQYF.

This clonotype was found many times. This chain joins TRBV14 and TRBJ2-7; 7 nucleotides align to TRBD2. This CDR3 region has 15 residues. CDR1 is SGHDN, CDR2 FVKESK, per germline. The J segment lost 2 bases and the V segment lost 4 bases, leaving 8 bases of the junction unmatched. The CDR3 region is CASSLRGVGAYEQYF. The CDR3 DNA is TGTGCCAGCAGCCTCCGGGGGGTAGGCGCCTACGAGCAGTACTTC.

This clonotype was seen many times. This sequence joins TRBV7-9 and TRBJ2-7; the D is unclear. The V end lost 4 bases, the J end lost 4 bases, and 8 bases lay between the germline ends. The CDR3 is 12 amino acids. CDR1 is SEHNR, CDR2 FQNEAQ, per germline (reference sequence). This chain's CDR3 is CASSYTQYEQYF. The CDR3 DNA follows: TGTGCCAGCAGCTACACCCAGTACGAGCAGTACTTC.

This clonotype was detected many times. The V gene is TRBV25-1, the J gene TRBJ1-4; D is perhaps TRBD1 (6 bases). The V gene lost 5 bases and the J gene lost 8 bases, with 12 bases spanning the gap. Germline lookup yields CDR1 MGHDK and CDR2 SYGVNS. The CDR3 length is 13 residues. The CDR3 coding sequence is TGTGCCAGCAGTAGGACCGGGACAGAAAAACTGTTTTTT. Residues: CASSRTGTEKLFF.

There are many counts of this clonotype. V is TRBV20-1 and J is TRBJ1-1, with TRBD1 matching over 10 bases. Germline V gene lookup returns CDR1 DFQATT and CDR2 SNEGSKA (reference sequence). The length of the CDR3 is 16 residues. The ends lost 0 bases at V and 0 bases at J; junction bases unmatched: 4. CDR3 protein: CSARDGDRGMNTEAFF. The CDR3 DNA follows: TGCAGTGCTAGAGATGGGGACAGGGGTATGAACACTGAAGCTTTCTTT.

This clonotype was seen a handful of times. A much larger clone differs by one base, so this may be a read error. The chain links TRBV27 to TRBJ1-1; a possible D gene is TRBD1 (5 bases). This CDR3 is built from 14 residues. Germline V CDR1 and CDR2: MNHEY, SMNVEV (reference sequence). The V gene lost 9 bases and the J gene lost 1 base, with 15 bases spanning the gap. CDR3 nucleotide sequence: TGTGCCAGTAGTGGTGCCAGGGCGAACACTGAAGCTTTCTTT. Protein sequence: CASSGARANTEAFF.

This clonotype occurred many times. The chain links TRBV5-1 to TRBJ2-5; 9 nucleotides agree with TRBD2. CDR1 is SGHRS and CDR2 is YFSETQ in the germline V gene. The V and J ends lost 6 bases and 4 bases, in that order; junction bases with no gene match: 7. CDR3 size: 14 residues. The CDR3 spells CASTVAGVGETQYF. CDR3 coding DNA: TGCGCCAGCACCGTAGCGGGAGTTGGAGAGACCCAGTACTTC.

This clonotype was counted at least ten times. The chain carries TRBV18 and TRBJ2-2; D not certain. The V end was cut by 5 bases, the J end by 6 bases, with 10 bases between. Germline V lookup: CDR1 KGHSH, CDR2 LQKENI. CDR3 length equals 13 residues. CDR3 loop: CASSTYASGELFF. In DNA, the CDR3 is TGTGCCAGCTCAACATACGCATCCGGGGAGCTGTTTTTT.

In its sample, this clonotype was seen many times. The chain carries TRBV5-6 and TRBJ2-2; 7 bases align to TRBD2. The V and J ends lost 0 bases and 5 bases, in that order; junction bases with no gene match: 10. The CDR3 sequence is 17 residues long. The V gene's germline CDR1 is SGHDT and CDR2 YYEEEE. CDR3 bases: TGTGCCAGCAGCTTGGTAGTGGGAGGGCCTCTAACCGGGGAGCTGTTTTTT. Its translation is CASSLVVGGPLTGELFF. Complete variable domain (other parts from reference TRBV5-6 and TRBJ2-2): DAGVTQSPTHLIKTRGQQVTLRCSPKSGHDTVSWYQQALGQGPQFIFQYYEEEERQRGNFPDRFSGHQFPNYSSELNVNALLLGDSALYLCASSLVVGGPLTGELFFGEGSRLTVL.

This clonotype was counted many times. The J gene is TRBJ2-1, the V gene TRBV20-1; 9 bases align to TRBD2. CDR1 and CDR2 (germline): DFQATT, SNEGSKA (reference sequence). V lost 3 bases and J lost 3; bases outside the gene matches: 6. The CDR3 contains 15 residues. CDR3 residues: CSARTASGNYNEQFF. In nucleotides, the CDR3 is TGCAGTGCTAGGACGGCTAGCGGGAACTACAATGAGCAGTTCTTC.

Ten or more counts support this clonotype. The V gene is TRBV27, the J gene TRBJ1-4; D may be TRBD1 (5 bases). V lost 3 bases and J 5 bases, leaving 16 bases between the germline ends. Per germline, CDR1 MNHEY and CDR2 SMNVEV (reference sequence). The CDR3 is 16 amino acids. DNA of the CDR3: TGTGCCAGCAGTTTCACAAAGGGGACCGGGAATGAAAAACTGTTTTTT. This encodes CASSFTKGTGNEKLFF.

This clonotype was observed at least ten times. The chain combines TRBV7-2 with TRBJ2-2; TRBD1 might be the D (6 bases). With 2 bases removed from V and 1 base from J, the gap between germline ends came to 11 bases. Germline V gives CDR1 SGHTA, CDR2 FQGNSA. This CDR3 spans 16 amino acids. DNA of the CDR3: TGTGCCAGCAGCTTATTTGGGGGCCTGAACACCGGGGAGCTGTTTTTT. Translating it yields CASSLFGGLNTGELFF.

This clonotype was seen repeatedly, ten times or more. The rearrangement links TRBV12-3 or TRBV12-4 to TRBJ2-7; either TRBD1 or TRBD2 may supply D (5 bases each). V lost 4 bases to trimming and J lost 5 bases, with 18 bases between them. The CDR3 is 15 amino acids. The CDR3 protein is CASSSAGTEKNEQYF. For the CDR3, the DNA is TGTGCCAGCAGTTCCGCCGGGACGGAGAAAAACGAGCAGTACTTC.